Listed here is a single TCR beta chain. Antigen: not known. The data originate from a study of OX40 agonist ivuxolimab in advanced cancers. In the study overall: Antecedent anti-PD-1, anti-PD-L1 or anti-CTLA-4 therapy was permissible, with around 40% having received some. In three patients, partial responses were observed, one with hepatocellular carcinoma and two with cutaneous melanoma.

Study findings and constraints: Low normalized clonal expansion also occurred in some nonresponding patients. There were, on average, more expanded clones in CD8+ T cells than in CD4+.

Clones were sequenced by immunoSEQ multiplex PCR, and TCRdb holds only the in-frame ones, with some missing. The top ten hold 9% to 10% of the sample, which has roughly 82,000 clones, around 90% seen once. The length of the CDR3 is 14 residues. Germline V gene sequence: CDR1 SEHNR, CDR2 FQNEAQ (reference sequence). V gave up 2 bases and J gave up 8 bases, with 12 bases separating them. The chain has TRBV7-9 and TRBJ1-4; D unresolved. The sequencing used CD4+ or CD8+ T cells sorted from blood, collected in a trial of the OX40 agonist ivuxolimab. The receptor comes from an adult with an advanced solid tumor such as melanoma, head and neck, liver or kidney cancer. The CDR3 nucleotides are TGTGCCAGCAGCTTAACCAGCGGAGGGGAAAAACTGTTTTTT. Protein sequence: CASSLTSGGEKLFF.